This TCR beta chain was obtained from a study of shared T cell receptors in the human thymus. The CDR3 covers 14 residues. V dropped 0 bases and J dropped 3 bases, with 8 bases sitting between them. Per the germline V gene, CDR1 is KGHSY and CDR2 is FQNENV. Sequenced by immunoSEQ multiplex PCR; TCRdb stores in-frame clones only, minus some. The repertoire holds hundreds of thousands of clones, with around nine tenths as singletons. These data also formed part of another study, on human thymus T cells.

The gene calls are TRBV16 and TRBJ1-2; maybe TRBD1 (5 bases). Sequencing was carried out using thymocytes. The source is a boy in the first two years of life with a congenital heart defect. This CDR3 reads CASSQSRADYGYTF. DNA of the CDR3: TGTGCCAGCAGCCAATCCAGGGCGGACTATGGCTACACCTTC.